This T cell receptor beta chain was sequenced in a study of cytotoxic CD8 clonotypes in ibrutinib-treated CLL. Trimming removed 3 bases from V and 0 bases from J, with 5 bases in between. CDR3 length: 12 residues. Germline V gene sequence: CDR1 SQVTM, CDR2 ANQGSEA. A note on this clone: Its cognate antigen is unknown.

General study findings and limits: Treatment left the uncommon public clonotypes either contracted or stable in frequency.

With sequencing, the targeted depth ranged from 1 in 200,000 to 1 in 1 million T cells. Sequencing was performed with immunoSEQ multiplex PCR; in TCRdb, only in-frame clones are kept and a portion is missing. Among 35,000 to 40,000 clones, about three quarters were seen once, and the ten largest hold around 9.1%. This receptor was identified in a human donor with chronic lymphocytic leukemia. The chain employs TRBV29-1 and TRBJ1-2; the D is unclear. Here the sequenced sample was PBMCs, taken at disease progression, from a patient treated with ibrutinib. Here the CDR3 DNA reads TGCAGCGTTGAGACGGCTAACTATGGCTACACCTTC. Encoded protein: CSVETANYGYTF.